The clone carrying this T cell receptor beta chain was seen ten or more times. TCR beta CDR3 regions were amplified from RNA. In the first-round RT-PCR of the TCR CDR3, the HTBI primer set was used. TCRdb ran MiXCR on the multiplex PCR reads and lists one entry per CDR3 protein. The data show some 460,000 distinct CDR3 sequences, with roughly 14% seen just once and over 7.5% held by the top ten. The record originates from a study of T cells in Graves' hyperthyroidism and ophthalmopathy. The CDR3 consists of 14 residues. Germline CDR1 is SGHKS and CDR2 is YYEKEE (reference sequence). V lost 3 bases and J lost 7, with 16 bases in between.

Sequencing input: blood. The V and J genes are TRBV5-5 and TRBJ1-2; a possible D gene is TRBD1 (5 bases). This sequence was found in a woman under 30 with Graves' hyperthyroidism. CDR3: CASSSWRGRGGYTF. The CDR3 DNA reads TGTGCCAGCAGCTCCTGGAGGGGACGGGGTGGCTACACCTTC.